These 26 T cell receptor beta chains came from one sample sequenced in a study of blood T cell repertoires in COVID-19. Here immunoSEQ multiplex PCR was the method, and the copy in TCRdb shows in-frame clones only, minus some. The sample consists of approximately 140,000 clones, 84% of them appearing once. Sequencing used PBMCs or T cells enriched from blood (not recorded which). The origin of the receptors is a woman between 50 and 59 years old who had been exposed to COVID-19.

This clone has only a few counts. This sample includes further DNA sequences coding for the same CDR3. This chain connects TRBV7-2 to TRBJ2-7; unclear D gene. With 1 base removed from V and 2 bases from J, the gap between germline ends came to 6 bases. This CDR3 is 13 amino acids long. Germline V gives CDR1 SGHTA, CDR2 FQGNSA. CDR3 in DNA: TGTGCCAGCAGCTTAGTTGGGCCCTACGAGCAGTACTTC. It translates to CASSLVGPYEQYF.

V usage is TRBV6-6 and J usage is TRBJ2-7, with 7 bases identical to TRBD2. V was clipped by 2 bases and J by 3 bases; unmatched bases: 7. CDR1 MNHNY and CDR2 SVGAGI come from the germline V gene (reference sequence). This CDR3 is built from 15 residues. The CDR3 region has the DNA TGTGCCAGCAGTTACGAGGCGGGACTACTCTACGAGCAGTACTTC. It translates to CASSYEAGLLYEQYF.

J is TRBJ1-5 and V is TRBV29-1; 11 nucleotides line up with TRBD1. The CDR3 runs 13 residues. V lost 7 bases to trimming and J lost 6 bases; unmatched junction nucleotides: 5. The germline CDR1 and CDR2 sequences are SQVTM and ANQGSEA. CDR3 bases: TGCAGCGCTGGACAGGGGGCAGGTCAGCCCCAGCATTTT. Amino acids: CSAGQGAGQPQHF.

As regards this clone: The sample contains more than one DNA sequence encoding this CDR3. V usage is TRBV9 and J usage is TRBJ2-1, with 10 bases that match TRBD2. Germline CDR1 SGDLS, CDR2 YYNGEE. V lost 0 bases to trimming and J lost 4 bases; unmatched junction nucleotides: 1. The CDR3 is 15 amino acids. The CDR3 reads CASSVGTSGYNEQFF. In nucleotides, the CDR3 is TGTGCCAGCAGCGTAGGGACTAGCGGTTACAATGAGCAGTTCTTC.

The CDR3 reads CASSREASSYEQYF. The CDR3 bases are TGTGCCAGCAGCCGGGAGGCGAGCTCCTACGAGCAGTACTTC. This chain uses TRBV5-4 with TRBJ2-7; the match to TRBD2 covers 7 bases. Germline V gives CDR1 SGHNT, CDR2 YYREEE (reference sequence). After removal of 4 bases from V and 0 bases from J, the junction contained 4 bases not matched to a gene. The CDR3 length is 14 residues.

This sequence joins TRBV6-1 and TRBJ2-5, with D perhaps TRBD1 (5 bases). Trimming shortened V by 3 bases and J by 5 bases, and 19 bases separated the two germline ends. Germline lookup yields CDR1 MNHNS and CDR2 SASEGT. The CDR3 is 16 amino acids. In DNA form, the CDR3 reads TGTGCCAGCAGTGAGTCGGTCAGCTCCCGACAGGAGACCCAGTACTTC. Amino acid sequence: CASSESVSSRQETQYF.

The CDR3 bases are TGTGCCAGTAGTGGTTGGCGGGGAGAGACCGATGGCTACACCTTC. Translation: CASSGWRGETDGYTF. The chain is built from TRBV19 and TRBJ1-2; no clear D. CDR1 and CDR2 (germline): LNHDA, SQIVND (reference sequence). V lost 5 bases and J lost 6, with 19 bases in between. The CDR3 has 15 amino acids.

The rearrangement links TRBV18 to TRBJ2-1; 7 bases align to TRBD1. The CDR3 has 15 amino acids. CDR1 KGHSH and CDR2 LQKENI come from the germline V gene. Germline trimming cut 4 bases from V and 5 bases from J; bases unmatched to any gene: 8. CDR3 nucleotide sequence: TGTGCCAGCTCACTCCGGACAGGCCAGGACAATGAGCAGTTCTTC. Translating gives CASSLRTGQDNEQFF.

The chain is built from TRBV5-6 and TRBJ1-1, with TRBD1 matching 7 bases. Germline CDR1 reads SGHDT; CDR2 reads YYEEEE. The junction had 12 bases not matched to a gene; V was cut back by 10 bases and J by 6 bases. CDR3 length equals 13 residues. CDR3 sequence (DNA): TGTGCCTCCCGCCTAGACAGGGCCGCTGAAGCTTTCTTT. Protein sequence: CASRLDRAAEAFF.

The rearrangement links TRBV6-5 to TRBJ2-7; 9 positions match TRBD2. V lost 3 bases to trimming and J lost 4 bases; unmatched junction nucleotides: 10. The germline gives CDR1 MNHEY, CDR2 SVGAGI. The CDR3 length is 16 residues. The CDR3 region is CASSYGPAGGSYEQYF. The CDR3, as DNA: TGTGCCAGCAGTTATGGCCCTGCGGGAGGGTCTTACGAGCAGTACTTC.

This rearrangement joins TRBV20-1 to TRBJ2-7, with unresolved D. V was clipped by 0 bases and J by 6 bases, with 6 bases between them. Germline CDR1 is DFQATT and CDR2 is SNEGSKA (reference sequence). CDR3 length equals 11 residues. The CDR3 coding sequence is TGCAGTGCTAGAGAGTATAGCGAGCAGTACTTC. This gives the protein CSAREYSEQYF.

The rearrangement uses TRBV7-3 and TRBJ1-2; TRBD1 matches 7 bases. Germline V gives CDR1 SGHTA, CDR2 FQGTGA. CDR3 size: 14 residues. After removal of 3 bases from V and 1 base from J, the junction contained 2 bases not matched to a gene. The CDR3 sequence: CASSLTGNNYGYTF. In nucleotides, the CDR3 is TGTGCCAGCAGCTTGACAGGGAATAACTATGGCTACACCTTC.

The rearrangement uses TRBV27 and TRBJ2-1; weak D call: TRBD2 (5 bases). Trimming took 5 bases from V and 13 from J, leaving 15 bases between them. The CDR3 is 12 residues long. The germline CDR1 and CDR2 sequences are MNHEY and SMNVEV (reference sequence). The CDR3: CASSPNGGKQFF. CDR3 DNA: TGTGCCAGCAGTCCAAACGGAGGTAAACAGTTCTTC.

The rearrangement uses TRBV7-2 and TRBJ2-2; TRBD2 might be the D (7 bases). Trimming shortened V by 1 base and J by 4 bases, and 10 bases separated the two germline ends. The CDR3 totals 15 residues. Germline CDR1 SGHTA, CDR2 FQGNSA. The CDR3 is CASSLDGGRTGELFF. CDR3 sequence (DNA): TGTGCCAGCAGCTTAGACGGGGGGCGCACCGGGGAGCTGTTTTTT.

The rearrangement joins TRBV4-1 to TRBJ1-5, with D hard to call. The CDR3 contains 17 residues. With 1 base removed from V and 0 bases from J, the gap between germline ends came to 13 bases. Germline CDR1 MGHRA, CDR2 YSYEKL. CDR3 coding DNA: TGCGCCAGCAGCCAAGTATTCGCAGTGAATAGCAATCAGCCCCAGCATTTT. This codes for CASSQVFAVNSNQPQHF.

The CDR3 sequence: CASSLLGRTEAFF. CDR3 nucleotide sequence: TGTGCCAGCAGCTTACTGGGGCGAACTGAAGCTTTCTTT. This chain links TRBV11-2 with TRBJ1-1, with D tentatively TRBD1 (5 bases). This CDR3 has 13 amino acids. Per the germline V gene, CDR1 is SGHAT and CDR2 is FQNNGV. Trimming took off 2 bases at V and 5 bases at J, with 9 bases between the two ends.

The chain has TRBV9 and TRBJ1-3, with D tentatively TRBD1 (6 bases). The germline V and J ends were trimmed by 1 base and 0 bases, with 11 bases remaining between them. This CDR3 spans 16 amino acids. Per the germline V gene, CDR1 is SGDLS and CDR2 is YYNGEE. The CDR3 nucleotides are TGTGCCAGCAGCGTAACGGACAGCCACTCTGGAAACACCATATATTTT. Residues: CASSVTDSHSGNTIYF.

The sample holds one count of this clone. The chain recombines TRBV4-3 with TRBJ1-5; TRBD1 agrees at 7 bases. V lost 4 bases and J lost 5; bases outside the gene matches: 8. The germline V gene has CDR1 LGHNA and CDR2 YSLEER. The CDR3 totals 15 residues. The CDR3 loop is CASSPRQGGDQPQHF. The DNA for the CDR3 is TGCGCCAGCAGCCCACGACAGGGCGGGGATCAGCCCCAGCATTTT.

The rearrangement joins TRBV7-8 to TRBJ1-1; 8 positions agree with TRBD1. The length of the CDR3 is 17 residues. J lost 6 bases, V lost 1 base, and 13 bases had no gene match. Germline values: CDR1 SGHVS, CDR2 FQNEAQ. The CDR3 protein is CASSLGQGAMRMAEAFF. The CDR3 DNA is TGTGCCAGCAGCTTAGGTCAGGGGGCGATGAGGATGGCTGAAGCTTTCTTT.

J is TRBJ1-4 and V is TRBV12-5; 7 positions agree with TRBD1. The V gene end was trimmed by 4 bases and the J gene end by 0 bases; junction bases not matched to a gene: 5. Germline CDR1 reads LGHNT; CDR2 reads FRNRAP. The length of the CDR3 is 16 residues. CDR3: CASGSGDRPTNEKLFF. Written as DNA, the CDR3 is TGTGCTAGTGGTTCGGGGGACAGACCAACTAATGAAAAACTGTTTTTT.

The rearrangement uses TRBV7-2 and TRBJ1-1; 9 bases are a match to TRBD1. CDR1 SGHTA and CDR2 FQGNSA come from the germline V gene. The trim removed 4 bases at V and 0 bases at J, leaving 3 bases unmatched. The CDR3 runs to 15 residues. In nucleotides, the CDR3 is TGTGCCAGCAGCTATGGGACAGGGTTGAACACTGAAGCTTTCTTT. This encodes CASSYGTGLNTEAFF.

The rearrangement links TRBV5-1 to TRBJ1-6; a possible D gene is TRBD1 (6 bases). Trimming took off 4 bases at V and 6 bases at J, with 17 bases between the two ends. The CDR3 runs to 16 residues. Germline-derived CDR1 and CDR2 are SGHRS and YFSETQ. The CDR3 protein is CASSLTGSGGNSPLHF. CDR3 coding DNA: TGCGCCAGCAGCCTCACAGGGTCGGGGGGTAATTCACCCCTCCACTTT.

The rearrangement links TRBV9 to TRBJ1-2; D possibly corresponds to TRBD1 (5 bases). The V end was cut by 4 bases, the J end by 6 bases, with 13 bases between. Germline loops: CDR1 SGDLS, CDR2 YYNGEE. CDR3 size: 13 residues. Written as DNA, the CDR3 is TGTGCCAGCAGCCAGGGTTATGGAAATGGCTACACCTTC. This codes for CASSQGYGNGYTF.

The chain is built from TRBV7-8 and TRBJ1-5; 7 positions match TRBD1. Germline CDR1 reads SGHVS; CDR2 reads FQNEAQ. This CDR3 contains 14 residues. With 3 bases clipped from V and 9 bases from J, the junction kept 8 bases outside the gene matches. CDR3 amino acids: CASSLENRGGPQHF. The CDR3 DNA follows: TGTGCCAGCAGCTTGGAAAACAGGGGAGGGCCCCAGCATTTT. The full variable domain, completed using reference TRBV7-8 and TRBJ1-5, is GAGVSQSPRYKVAKRGQDVALRCDPISGHVSLFWYQQALGQGPEFLTYFQNEAQLDKSGLPSDRFFAERPEGSVSTLKIQRTQQEDSAVYLCASSLENRGGPQHFGDGTRLSIL.

V is TRBV18 and J is TRBJ2-3; 8 positions match TRBD2. V shed 4 bases, J shed 0 bases, and the junction held 0 bases outside the gene matches. CDR1 is KGHSH and CDR2 is LQKENI in the germline V gene. The CDR3 loop spans 14 amino acids. The CDR3 coding sequence is TGTGCCAGCTCACGACTAGCGAGCACAGATACGCAGTATTTT. As protein: CASSRLASTDTQYF.

The gene calls are TRBV7-2 and TRBJ2-7; 12 bases are shared with TRBD2. This CDR3 region has 17 residues. Germline V gives CDR1 SGHTA, CDR2 FQGNSA. The V segment lost 1 base and the J segment 2 bases; nucleotides outside the gene matches: 6. The CDR3 sequence: CASSLGLAGGIAYEQYF. In DNA, the CDR3 is TGTGCCAGCAGCTTAGGGCTAGCGGGAGGGATCGCCTACGAGCAGTACTTC. The full variable domain, with the rest looked up from reference TRBV7-2 and TRBJ2-7, is GAGVSQSPSNKVTEKGKDVELRCDPISGHTALYWYRQSLGQGLEFLIYFQGNSAPDKSGLPSDRFSAERTGGSVSTLTIQRTQQEDSAVYLCASSLGLAGGIAYEQYFGPGTRLTVT.